The 21 T cell receptor beta chains in this list originate from one sample, sequenced in a study of T cells in Graves' hyperthyroidism and ophthalmopathy. Using RNA transcripts as the source, TCR beta CDR3 regions were amplified. First-round RT-PCR of the TCR CDR3 relied on the HTBI primer set. TCRdb reprocessed the multiplex PCR reads via MiXCR and lists one record per CDR3 protein. The table has fewer than 500,000 distinct CDR3 sequences, 13% to 15% seen once. Specimen: blood. Receptor source: a woman younger than 45 with Graves' ophthalmopathy.

This clonotype was recorded at least ten times. CDR3 residues: CSASKGQGGSYEQYF. In DNA, the CDR3 is TGCAGTGCTAGTAAGGGTCAGGGCGGGTCCTACGAGCAGTACTTC. The chain joins TRBV20-1 to TRBJ2-7, with D possibly called TRBD1 or TRBD2 (5 bases each). The V gene's germline CDR1 is DFQATT and CDR2 SNEGSKA (reference sequence). Trimming took 3 bases from V and 1 from J, leaving 16 bases between them. The CDR3 has 15 amino acids.

CDR3 sequence (DNA): TGTGCCAGCGGTTCGATGGGGGGCGAGCAGACCCAGCATTTT. Its protein is CASGSMGGEQTQHF. The rearrangement joins TRBV12-3 or TRBV12-4 to TRBJ1-5; D may be TRBD1 (6 bases). Trimming pared 8 bases from V and 11 bases from J, leaving 22 bases between. CDR3 length equals 14 residues.

Details on this clonotype: A much larger clone differs from this one at a single base, so this may be a read error. This chain connects TRBV6-2 or TRBV6-3 to TRBJ2-3; TRBD2 agrees at 9 bases. Germline CDR1 reads MNHEY; CDR2 reads SVGEGT. There are 15 residues in the CDR3. The DNA of the CDR3 is TGTGCCGGCAGTTCCAGGACTAGCGGCACAGATACGCAGTATTTT. Its translation: CAGSSRTSGTDTQYF.

The chain uses TRBV29-1 and TRBJ2-1; TRBD2 matches 7 bases. The CDR3 sequence is 10 residues long. Trimming removed 2 bases from V and 12 bases from J; junction bases left unmatched: 1. In germline, CDR1 is SQVTM, CDR2 ANQGSEA. This chain's CDR3 is CSVEPSGQFF. The CDR3, as DNA: TGCAGCGTTGAACCTAGCGGGCAGTTCTTC.

The chain has TRBV11-2 and TRBJ2-5, with D possibly matching TRBD2 (5 bases). This CDR3 has 17 amino acids. Trimming removed 0 bases at V and 4 bases at J, with 18 bases between. CDR1 is SGHAT and CDR2 is FQNNGV in the germline V gene. The CDR3 DNA reads as TGTGCCAGCAGCTTAGATCTGTCATTTGGGAGTTTAGAGACCCAGTACTTC. It codes for CASSLDLSFGSLETQYF.

CDR3 nucleotide sequence: TGCGCCAGCAGCCAAGAAGCAGGGAGGGCTGAAGCTTTCTTT. Its protein product is CASSQEAGRAEAFF. The gene calls are TRBV4-1 and TRBJ1-1; TRBD1 is a possible D gene (5 bases). The CDR3 is 14 amino acids. V was trimmed by 0 bases and J by 6 bases, leaving 11 bases between them. Germline loops: CDR1 MGHRA, CDR2 YSYEKL.

In its sample, this clonotype was seen many times. The chain links TRBV28 to TRBJ1-3, with D possibly matching TRBD1 (6 bases). The V gene's germline CDR1 is MDHEN and CDR2 SYDVKM. The CDR3 runs to 14 residues. V lost 8 bases, J lost 2 bases, and 13 bases lay in between. CDR3 DNA: TGTGCCAGCGAACCGACAGGCCCTGGAAACACCATATATTTT. This translates into CASEPTGPGNTIYF.

This clonotype showed up many times. The J gene is TRBJ2-4, the V gene TRBV11-2, with D possibly being TRBD1 (8 bases). Germline V gene lookup returns CDR1 SGHAT and CDR2 FQNNGV. The CDR3 is 20 amino acids. Between the trimmed V and J ends, which lost 3 bases and 8 bases, there was a span of 32 bases. The CDR3, as DNA: TGTGCCAGCAGCTTGGGGAGGGCCCACCTTGGACAGGGCCCGAGGGACATTCAGTACTTC. The encoded protein is CASSLGRAHLGQGPRDIQYF.

This clonotype was counted ten times or more. The chain is built from TRBV7-9 and TRBJ2-5; 14 bases are shared with TRBD2. Unmatched junction bases numbered 11, after V lost 5 bases and J lost 0 bases. Germline CDR1 SEHNR, CDR2 FQNEAQ (reference sequence). The CDR3 covers 19 residues. For the CDR3, the DNA is TGTGCCAGCAGCCGGACTAGCGGGGGGCCTCATGAATACCAAGAGACCCAGTACTTC. It is translated as CASSRTSGGPHEYQETQYF.

At least ten counts were recorded for this clonotype. This sequence joins TRBV20-1 and TRBJ2-3; weak D call: TRBD1 (8 bases). Trimming stripped 6 bases from V and 4 bases from J, with 17 bases between. CDR3 length: 14 amino acids. Germline lookup yields CDR1 DFQATT and CDR2 SNEGSKA (reference sequence). As DNA, the CDR3 is TGCAGTGCACAGGGGGGGGGTATCTCAGATACGCAGTATTTT. It encodes CSAQGGGISDTQYF.

In this sample, this clonotype turned up many times. The CDR3 sequence: CASSLAQGGAYEQYF. Written as DNA, the CDR3 is TGTGCCAGCAGCTTAGCTCAGGGTGGGGCCTACGAGCAGTACTTC. The chain carries TRBV7-2 and TRBJ2-7; D perhaps matches TRBD1 (5 bases). The CDR3 is 15 residues long. Germline lookup yields CDR1 SGHTA and CDR2 FQGNSA. The ends were cut back, 0 bases at V and 2 bases at J, with 11 bases in the middle.

This clonotype has only a few counts. The chain joins TRBV15 to TRBJ2-4; 9 bases line up with TRBD1. This CDR3 has 17 amino acids. J was trimmed by 1 base and V by 0 bases; bases with no gene match: 4. Germline V gene lookup returns CDR1 LNHNV and CDR2 YYDKDF (reference sequence). The CDR3 loop is CATSREKQGAAKNIQYF. The CDR3 DNA follows: TGTGCCACCAGCAGAGAAAAACAGGGGGCTGCCAAAAACATTCAGTACTTC.

This clonotype came up many times. The J gene is TRBJ1-1, the V gene TRBV7-3; D call uncertain. The V gene lost 4 bases and the J gene lost 4 bases, with 13 bases spanning the gap. The germline gives CDR1 SGHTA, CDR2 FQGTGA. The CDR3 covers 14 residues. The CDR3 reads CASSSMLGPTEAFF. CDR3 nucleotides: TGTGCCAGCAGCTCGATGCTAGGGCCCACTGAAGCTTTCTTT.

This clonotype was seen a few times. A read error may be the cause here, since a much bigger clone is one base away. The chain has TRBV6-1 and TRBJ2-7; TRBD2 might be the D (6 bases). The CDR3 loop spans 12 amino acids. The V gene lost 6 bases and the J gene lost 4 bases, with 10 bases spanning the gap. Germline V CDR1 and CDR2: MNHNS, SASEGT. CDR3 region: CASSRLVYEQYF. CDR3 nucleotides: TGTGCCAGCAGCCGACTAGTTTACGAGCAGTACTTC.

This clonotype has a count of ten or more. The chain carries TRBV3-1 and TRBJ2-4; 7 bases are shared with TRBD2. This CDR3 has 15 residues. V gave up 2 bases and J gave up 9 bases; unmatched junction bases: 10. From germline, CDR1 is LGHDT and CDR2 YNNKEL (reference sequence). This CDR3 reads CASSQFIGLEAIQYF. The CDR3 nucleotides are TGTGCCAGCAGCCAATTTATAGGACTAGAAGCCATTCAGTACTTC.

In this sample, this clonotype turned up many times. This rearrangement joins TRBV9 to TRBJ1-4, with 9 bases identical to TRBD1. CDR3 length: 15 amino acids. The germline V gene encodes CDR1 SGDLS and CDR2 YYNGEE. J gave up 10 bases and V 0 bases, and 7 bases lay outside the gene matches. CDR3 in amino acids: CASSVGDREIGKLFF. As DNA, the CDR3 is TGTGCCAGCAGCGTAGGGGACAGGGAGATTGGAAAACTGTTTTTT.

The gene calls are TRBV10-3 and TRBJ2-7, with 8 nucleotides matching TRBD2. Losses at the gene ends were 6 bases for V and 0 bases for J; bases not matched to a gene: 7. Germline loops: CDR1 ENHRY, CDR2 SYGVKD. The CDR3 runs to 15 residues. The CDR3 DNA is TGTGCCATCAGGGGACTAGTGGGGAGCTCCTACGAGCAGTACTTC. Its protein product is CAIRGLVGSSYEQYF.

This clonotype has at least ten counts. The rearrangement links TRBV2 to TRBJ2-3, with D unclear. Germline V gives CDR1 SNHLY, CDR2 FYNNEI. Trimming removed 8 bases at V and 4 bases at J, with 13 bases between. CDR3 length: 13 residues. CDR3 loop: CASVGPGSDTQYF. CDR3 nucleotide sequence: TGTGCCAGCGTAGGTCCCGGTTCAGATACGCAGTATTTT.

The chain employs TRBV27 and TRBJ2-7, with D perhaps TRBD1 or TRBD2 (5 bases each). Germline CDR1 and CDR2: MNHEY and SMNVEV (reference sequence). The length of the CDR3 is 16 residues. The V and J ends lost 2 bases and 0 bases respectively, with 14 bases between them. The CDR3 DNA reads TGTGCCAGCAGTTTACTAACGGGGCGACTCTCCTACGAGCAGTACTTC. Amino acids: CASSLLTGRLSYEQYF.

There are many counts of this clonotype. This chain links TRBV30 with TRBJ2-7; D is ambiguous. This CDR3 region has 11 residues. From germline, CDR1 is GTSNPN and CDR2 SVGIG (reference sequence). With 8 bases removed from V and 3 bases from J, the gap between germline ends came to 11 bases. The CDR3 sequence: CAGRADYEQYF. The CDR3 DNA reads as TGTGCCGGCCGGGCCGACTACGAGCAGTACTTC. Looking up the rest from reference TRBV30 and TRBJ2-7 gives the full variable domain: SQTIHQWPATLVQPVGSPLSLECTVEGTSNPNLYWYRQAAGRGLQLLFYSVGIGQISSEVPQNLSASRPQDRQFILSSKKLLLSDSGFYLCAGRADYEQYFGPGTRLTVT.

The chain links TRBV5-5 to TRBJ1-1; D is ambiguous. Trimming took 4 bases from V and 1 from J, leaving 14 bases between them. The CDR3 runs to 15 residues. Germline V gene lookup returns CDR1 SGHKS and CDR2 YYEKEE (reference sequence). The CDR3: CASSQDERRNTEAFF. Here the CDR3 DNA reads TGTGCCAGCAGCCAAGATGAGCGGAGGAACACTGAAGCTTTCTTT.